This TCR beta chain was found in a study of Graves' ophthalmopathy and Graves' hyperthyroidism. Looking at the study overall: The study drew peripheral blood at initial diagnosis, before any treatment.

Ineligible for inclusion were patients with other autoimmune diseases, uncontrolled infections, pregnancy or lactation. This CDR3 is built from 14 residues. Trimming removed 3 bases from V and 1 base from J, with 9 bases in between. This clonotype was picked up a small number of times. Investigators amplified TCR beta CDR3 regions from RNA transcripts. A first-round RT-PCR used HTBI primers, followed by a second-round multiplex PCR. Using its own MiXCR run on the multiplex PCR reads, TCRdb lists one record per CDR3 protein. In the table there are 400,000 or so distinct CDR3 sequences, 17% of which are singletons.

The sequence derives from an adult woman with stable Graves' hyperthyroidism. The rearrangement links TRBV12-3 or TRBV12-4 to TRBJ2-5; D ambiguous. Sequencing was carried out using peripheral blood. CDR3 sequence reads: CASSLAPLQETQYF. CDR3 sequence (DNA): TGTGCCAGCAGTTTGGCCCCTCTCCAAGAGACCCAGTACTTC.